This TCR beta chain is from a study of blood T cell repertoires in COVID-19. Study in general: Researchers got acute and convalescent COVID-19 samples from the United States, Italy and Spain. PBMCs, B-cell-depleted T cells, or T cells were the source of the cDNA or gDNA that made up the material.

In the authors' methods: Estimation of nucleated cell counts relied on the amplification of reference gene primers. This table comes from immunoSEQ multiplex PCR, and its TCRdb copy is limited to in-frame clones, with some not included. V and J calls and clone size follow that table, whereas D and trimming were derived from the DNA. The data show 230,000 or so clones, around 84% seen once. The CDR3 contains 15 residues. Looked up from germline, CDR1 is SNHLY and CDR2 is FYNNEI. V lost 5 bases, J lost 3 bases, and 14 bases lay in between. Participant-given clinical history determined each cohort assignment.

V usage is TRBV2 and J usage is TRBJ1-5, with D uncertain. This TCR was sampled from a woman aged 45 to 65 who had been exposed to COVID-19. Sequenced material: PBMCs or T cells enriched from blood (not recorded which). This chain's CDR3 is CASSQPRGPNQPQHF. DNA of the CDR3: TGTGCCAGCAGTCAACCTAGAGGGCCCAATCAGCCCCAGCATTTT.